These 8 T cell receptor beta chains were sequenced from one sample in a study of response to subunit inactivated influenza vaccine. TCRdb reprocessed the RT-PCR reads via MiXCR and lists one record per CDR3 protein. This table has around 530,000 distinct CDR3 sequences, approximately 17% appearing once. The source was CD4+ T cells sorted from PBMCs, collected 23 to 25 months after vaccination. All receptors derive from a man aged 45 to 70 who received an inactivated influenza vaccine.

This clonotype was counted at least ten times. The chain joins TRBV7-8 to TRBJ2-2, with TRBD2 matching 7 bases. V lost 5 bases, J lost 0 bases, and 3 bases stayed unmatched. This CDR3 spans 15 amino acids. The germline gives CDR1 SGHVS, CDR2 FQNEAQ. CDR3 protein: CASSPSGANTGELFF. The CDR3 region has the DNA TGTGCCAGCAGCCCTAGCGGCGCGAACACCGGGGAGCTGTTTTTT. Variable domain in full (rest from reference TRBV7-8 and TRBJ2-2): GAGVSQSPRYKVAKRGQDVALRCDPISGHVSLFWYQQALGQGPEFLTYFQNEAQLDKSGLPSDRFFAERPEGSVSTLKIQRTQQEDSAVYLCASSPSGANTGELFFGEGSRLTVL.

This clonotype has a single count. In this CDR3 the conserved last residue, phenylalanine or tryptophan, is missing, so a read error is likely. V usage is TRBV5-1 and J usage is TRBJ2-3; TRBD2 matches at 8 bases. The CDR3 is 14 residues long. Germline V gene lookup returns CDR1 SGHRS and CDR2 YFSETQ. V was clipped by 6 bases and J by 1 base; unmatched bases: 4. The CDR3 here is CASMVAGRTDTQYS. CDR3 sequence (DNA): TGCGCCAGCATGGTAGCGGGACGCACAGATACGCAGTATTCT.

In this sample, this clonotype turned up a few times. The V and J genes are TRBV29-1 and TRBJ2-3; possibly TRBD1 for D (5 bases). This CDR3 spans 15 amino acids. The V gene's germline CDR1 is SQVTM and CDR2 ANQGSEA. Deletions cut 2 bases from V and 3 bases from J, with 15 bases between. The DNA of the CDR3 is TGCAGCGTTGAATTGCCCAGGGTGAGGACAGATACGCAGTATTTT. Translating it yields CSVELPRVRTDTQYF.

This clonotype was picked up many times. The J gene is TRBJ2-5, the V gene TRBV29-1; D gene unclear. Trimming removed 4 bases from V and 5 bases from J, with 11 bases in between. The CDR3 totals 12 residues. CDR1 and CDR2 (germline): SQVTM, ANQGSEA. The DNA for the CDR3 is TGCAGCGTTGGGACCCCTTGGGAGACCCAGTACTTC. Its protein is CSVGTPWETQYF.

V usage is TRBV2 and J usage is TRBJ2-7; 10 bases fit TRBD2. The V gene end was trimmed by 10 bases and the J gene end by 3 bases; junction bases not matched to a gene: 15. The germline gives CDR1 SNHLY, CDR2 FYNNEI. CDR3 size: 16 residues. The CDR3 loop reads CATSGPGLASRYEQYF. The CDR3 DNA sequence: TGTGCCACCTCGGGACCGGGACTAGCGTCCCGCTACGAGCAGTACTTC. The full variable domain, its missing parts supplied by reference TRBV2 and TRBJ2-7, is EPEVTQTPSHQVTQMGQEVILRCVPISNHLYFYWYRQILGQKVEFLVSFYNNEISEKSEIFDDQFSVERPDGSNFTLKIRSTKLEDSAMYFCATSGPGLASRYEQYFGPGTRLTVT.

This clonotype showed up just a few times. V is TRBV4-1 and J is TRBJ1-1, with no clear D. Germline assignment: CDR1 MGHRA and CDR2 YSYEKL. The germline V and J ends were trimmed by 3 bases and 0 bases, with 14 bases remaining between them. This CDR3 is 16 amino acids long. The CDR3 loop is CASSQITVLMNTEAFF. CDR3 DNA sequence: TGCGCCAGCAGCCAGATCACCGTACTTATGAACACTGAAGCTTTCTTT.

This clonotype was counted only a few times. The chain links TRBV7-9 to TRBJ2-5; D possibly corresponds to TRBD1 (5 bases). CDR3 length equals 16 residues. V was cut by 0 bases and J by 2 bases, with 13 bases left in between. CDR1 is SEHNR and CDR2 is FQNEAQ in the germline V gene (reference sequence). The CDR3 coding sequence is TGTGCCAGCAGCTTAGCGTTGGGGCGGATACAAGAGACCCAGTACTTC. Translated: CASSLALGRIQETQYF.

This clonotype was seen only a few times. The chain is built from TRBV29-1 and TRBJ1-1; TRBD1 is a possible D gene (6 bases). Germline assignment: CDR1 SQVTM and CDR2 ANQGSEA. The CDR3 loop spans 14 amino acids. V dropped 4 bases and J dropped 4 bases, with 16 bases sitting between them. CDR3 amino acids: CSVVGGQKSTEAFF. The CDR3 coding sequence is TGCAGCGTTGTCGGGGGGCAAAAAAGCACTGAAGCTTTCTTT.